These 25 T cell receptor beta chains share one sample of origin, sequenced in a study of CXCR3-negative and CXCR3-positive naive CD8 T cells. Findings and limits, study-wide: A higher hydrophobicity marked the TRB CDR3s of CXCR3-positive naive cells versus CXCR3-negative naive cells.

These receptors' targets are unknown. Each TRB cDNA library was prepared by 5' RACE (with UMI labels). Each CDR3 protein gets one entry in TCRdb, which reprocessed the 5' RACE reads and gives no DNA. Its listing shows 60,000 to 70,000 distinct CDR3 sequences. The sequencing sample was made of naive CXCR3+ CD8+ T cells from blood. Noted subset: CD45RO-CCR7+CD27+CD95- naive CD8+ T cells expressing CXCR3 (TNR3+). These receptors were obtained from a human donor in good health. Some clones in this sample may be carry-over from other donors' samples.

The rearrangement uses TRBV7-6 and TRBJ2-1; without DNA, the TCRdb call of TRBD2 cannot be checked. This CDR3 has 15 residues. Germline-derived CDR1 and CDR2 are SGHVS and FNYEAQ. The chain's CDR3 is CASGLGGGETNEQFF.

The chain carries TRBV7-6 and TRBJ2-1. CDR1 SGHVS and CDR2 FNYEAQ come from the germline V gene. This CDR3 contains 13 residues. CDR3 region: CASSTDGYNEQFF.

This sequence joins TRBV10-1 and TRBJ2-7; without DNA, the TCRdb call of TRBD1 cannot be checked. The germline V gene encodes CDR1 WNHNN and CDR2 SYGVQD (reference sequence). This CDR3 spans 14 amino acids. CDR3 amino acids: CASCSVGQTREQYF.

CDR3 protein: CASRRRGVGTEAFF. This sequence joins TRBV21-1 and TRBJ1-1. TRBV21-1 is a recognized pseudogene. The CDR3 is 14 residues long.

V gene TRBV28 combines with J gene TRBJ2-2. Germline V lookup: CDR1 MDHEN, CDR2 SYDVKM. The CDR3 runs 16 residues. CDR3 amino acids: CASSFILRTVAGELFF.

The chain links TRBV5-1 to TRBJ2-2; the D call of TRBD2 rests on TCRdb alone, since no DNA is present to check it. Germline V CDR1 and CDR2: SGHRS, YFSETQ. The CDR3 is 15 amino acids. CDR3 protein: CASSLAGPPTGELFF.

This CDR3 is CASSQVTSGGAFNEQFF. The chain is built from TRBV4-1 and TRBJ2-1; the TRBD2 assignment by TCRdb is unverifiable without DNA. Germline V gene sequence: CDR1 MGHRA, CDR2 YSYEKL. CDR3 size: 17 residues.

J is TRBJ2-7 and V is TRBV20-1; TCRdb's D call of TRBD1 is untestable without DNA. CDR1 and CDR2 from the germline V gene are DFQATT and SNEGSKA (reference sequence). This CDR3 comprises 15 residues. Here the CDR3 reads CSASEVDRDPYEQYF.

This rearrangement joins TRBV7-2 to TRBJ2-7. CDR1 and CDR2 (germline): SGHTA, FQGNSA. This CDR3 has 15 residues. The CDR3 sequence is CASSLHMVTFDEQYF.

This chain joins TRBV19 and TRBJ2-1; no DNA is available, so the TRBD2 call from TCRdb remains unchecked. Germline assignment: CDR1 LNHDA and CDR2 SQIVND (reference sequence). The CDR3 is 14 amino acids. The CDR3 protein is CASNWGGTYNEQFF.

The chain recombines TRBV29-1 with TRBJ2-3; TCRdb names TRBD1, which stays unverified in the absence of DNA. Germline V gene lookup returns CDR1 SQVTM and CDR2 ANQGSEA. CDR3 length equals 13 residues. CDR3 residues: CSVRTGITDTQYF.

This chain's CDR3 is CASSHLRQGASEGYTF. The V and J genes are TRBV23-1 and TRBJ1-2; the D gene TCRdb calls, TRBD1, cannot be checked with no DNA. TRBV23-1 is labeled an ORF, and its function is uncertain. The CDR3 covers 16 residues.

The J gene is TRBJ2-7, the V gene TRBV15; lacking DNA, the TRBD2 call made by TCRdb goes unchecked. Germline CDR1 is LNHNV and CDR2 is YYDKDF (reference sequence). The CDR3 contains 16 residues. This CDR3 is CATSTVSGGAPYEQYF.

V gene TRBV7-8 combines with J gene TRBJ1-5. Germline CDR1 and CDR2: SGHVS and FQNEAQ. This CDR3 contains 15 residues. CDR3 loop: CASSLGSWGNQPQHF.

The rearrangement uses TRBV7-9 and TRBJ2-2; no DNA is available, so the TRBD1 call from TCRdb remains unchecked. Germline values: CDR1 SEHNR, CDR2 FQNEAQ (reference sequence). This CDR3 is 14 amino acids long. CDR3 sequence: CTNTPYRGPGELFF. Complete variable domain (other parts from reference TRBV7-9 and TRBJ2-2): DTGVSQNPRHKITKRGQNVTFRCDPISEHNRLYWYRQTLGQGPEFLTYFQNEAQLEKSRLLSDRFSAERPKGSFSTLEIQRTEQGDSAMYLCTNTPYRGPGELFFGEGSRLTVL.

The rearrangement uses TRBV20-1 and TRBJ2-5; TCRdb lists TRBD2, though no DNA is available to test this call. Looked up from germline, CDR1 is DFQATT and CDR2 is SNEGSKA (reference sequence). The CDR3 sequence is 13 residues long. The CDR3 loop is CSASRLVQETQYF.

The V gene is TRBV5-5, the J gene TRBJ1-3. CDR3 length: 15 amino acids. CDR1 and CDR2 (germline): SGHKS, YYEKEE (reference sequence). CDR3 loop: CASSYGVGSGNTIYF.

V usage is TRBV13 and J usage is TRBJ2-7; the D call from TCRdb, TRBD1, cannot be confirmed without DNA. The CDR3 is 15 amino acids. Germline loops: CDR1 PRHDT, CDR2 FYEKMQ (reference sequence). The CDR3 loop is CASSQGHPGSYEQYF.

The rearrangement links TRBV29-1 to TRBJ2-7; the TCRdb D gene call, TRBD2, has no DNA to confirm it. The CDR3 length is 14 residues. Germline CDR1 reads SQVTM; CDR2 reads ANQGSEA. CDR3 amino acids: CSVLPAGASYEQYF.

V usage is TRBV7-9 and J usage is TRBJ2-1; the TCRdb D gene call, TRBD1, has no DNA to confirm it. Germline V gene sequence: CDR1 SEHNR, CDR2 FQNEAQ (reference sequence). The CDR3 has 16 amino acids. Here the CDR3 reads CASIGQDSNSYNEQFF. Variable domain in full (rest from reference TRBV7-9 and TRBJ2-1): DTGVSQNPRHKITKRGQNVTFRCDPISEHNRLYWYRQTLGQGPEFLTYFQNEAQLEKSRLLSDRFSAERPKGSFSTLEIQRTEQGDSAMYLCASIGQDSNSYNEQFFGPGTRLTVL.

The V call is TRBV3-1, the J call TRBJ1-1; with no DNA, the TCRdb D assignment of TRBD1 cannot be verified. The CDR3 runs 15 residues. CDR1 is LGHDT and CDR2 is YNNKEL in the germline V gene (reference sequence). CDR3 sequence: CASSQDRQLNTEAFF.

CDR3 in amino acids: CASRTGLAGPSSTDTQYF. This chain links TRBV12-3 or TRBV12-4 with TRBJ2-3; the TRBD2 assignment by TCRdb is unverifiable without DNA. This CDR3 has 18 residues.

V gene TRBV2 combines with J gene TRBJ2-3; TCRdb indicates TRBD2, and absent DNA this call remains unverified. The CDR3 covers 15 residues. Germline lookup yields CDR1 SNHLY and CDR2 FYNNEI. CDR3 loop: CASSDWGGGADTQYF.

The gene calls are TRBV21-1 and TRBJ2-3; the D call from TCRdb, TRBD2, cannot be confirmed without DNA. TRBV21-1 counts as a pseudogene. The CDR3 extends over 16 amino acids. CDR3 region: CASTDPRPEDTDTQYF.

J is TRBJ1-1 and V is TRBV5-1. The CDR3 length is 13 residues. Germline-derived CDR1 and CDR2 are SGHRS and YFSETQ. The CDR3 protein is CASSLTDNTEAFF.